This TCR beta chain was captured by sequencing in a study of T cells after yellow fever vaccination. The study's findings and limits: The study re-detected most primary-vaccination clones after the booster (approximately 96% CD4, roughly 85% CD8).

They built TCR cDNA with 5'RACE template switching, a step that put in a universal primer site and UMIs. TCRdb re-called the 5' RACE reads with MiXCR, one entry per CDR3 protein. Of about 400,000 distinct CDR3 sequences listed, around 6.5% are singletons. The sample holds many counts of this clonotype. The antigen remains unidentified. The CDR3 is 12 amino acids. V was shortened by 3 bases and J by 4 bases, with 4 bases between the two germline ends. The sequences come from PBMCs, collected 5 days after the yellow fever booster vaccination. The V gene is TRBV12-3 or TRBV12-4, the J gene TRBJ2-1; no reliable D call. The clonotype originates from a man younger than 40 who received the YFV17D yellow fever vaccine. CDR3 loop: CASSFPYNEQFF. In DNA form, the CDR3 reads TGTGCCAGCAGTTTCCCTTACAATGAGCAGTTCTTC.